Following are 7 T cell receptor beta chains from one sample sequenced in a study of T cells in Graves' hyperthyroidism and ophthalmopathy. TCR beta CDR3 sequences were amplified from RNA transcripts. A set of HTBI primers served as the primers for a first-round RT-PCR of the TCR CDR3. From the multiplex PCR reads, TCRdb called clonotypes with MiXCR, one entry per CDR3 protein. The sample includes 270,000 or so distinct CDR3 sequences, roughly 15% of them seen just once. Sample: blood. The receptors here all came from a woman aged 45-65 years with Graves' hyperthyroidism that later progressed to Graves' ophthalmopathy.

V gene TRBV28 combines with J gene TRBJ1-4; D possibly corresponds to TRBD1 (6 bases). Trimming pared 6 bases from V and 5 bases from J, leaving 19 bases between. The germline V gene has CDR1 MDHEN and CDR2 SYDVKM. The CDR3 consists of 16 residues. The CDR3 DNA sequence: TGTGCCAGCAGGGACCTCGGGGGGCGAGAAAATGAAAAACTGTTTTTT. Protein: CASRDLGGRENEKLFF.

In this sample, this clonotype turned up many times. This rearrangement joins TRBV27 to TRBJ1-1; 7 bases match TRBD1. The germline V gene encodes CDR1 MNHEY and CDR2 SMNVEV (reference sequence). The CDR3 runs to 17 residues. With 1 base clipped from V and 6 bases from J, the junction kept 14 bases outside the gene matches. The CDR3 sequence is CASSLYLRDSPDAEAFF. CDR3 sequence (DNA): TGTGCCAGCAGTTTATACCTCCGGGACAGCCCAGACGCTGAAGCTTTCTTT.

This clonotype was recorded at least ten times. The CDR3: CARAPGQGNTGELFF. The DNA for the CDR3 is TGTGCCAGGGCCCCGGGACAGGGGAACACCGGGGAGCTGTTTTTT. This rearrangement joins TRBV2 to TRBJ2-2; 9 positions match TRBD1. V shed 9 bases and J 1 base; nucleotides not matched to a gene: 6. Looked up from germline, CDR1 is SNHLY and CDR2 is FYNNEI. The CDR3 extends over 15 amino acids.

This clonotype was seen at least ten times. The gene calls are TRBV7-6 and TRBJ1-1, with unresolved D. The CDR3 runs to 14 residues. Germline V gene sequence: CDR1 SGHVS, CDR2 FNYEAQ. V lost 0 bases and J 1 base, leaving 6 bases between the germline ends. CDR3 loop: CASSLAGGNTEAFF. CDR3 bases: TGTGCCAGCAGCTTAGCGGGTGGGAACACTGAAGCTTTCTTT.

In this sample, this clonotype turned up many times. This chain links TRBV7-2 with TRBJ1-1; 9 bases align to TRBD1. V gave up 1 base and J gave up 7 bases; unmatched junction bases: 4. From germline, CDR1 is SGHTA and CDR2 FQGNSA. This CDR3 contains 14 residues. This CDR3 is CASSLGTGVGEAFF. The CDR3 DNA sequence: TGTGCCAGCAGCTTAGGGACAGGGGTAGGTGAAGCTTTCTTT.

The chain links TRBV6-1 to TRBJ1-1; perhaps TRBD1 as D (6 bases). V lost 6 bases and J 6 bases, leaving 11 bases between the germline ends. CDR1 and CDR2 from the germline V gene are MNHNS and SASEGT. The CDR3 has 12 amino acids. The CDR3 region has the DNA TGTGCCAGCAGACAGGGTAGGGCTGAAGCTTTCTTT. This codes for CASRQGRAEAFF.

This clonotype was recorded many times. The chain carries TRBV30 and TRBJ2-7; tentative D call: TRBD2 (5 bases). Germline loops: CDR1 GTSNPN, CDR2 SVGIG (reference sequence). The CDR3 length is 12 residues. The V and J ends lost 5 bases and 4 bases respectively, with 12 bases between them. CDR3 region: CAWSPEVYEQYF. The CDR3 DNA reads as TGTGCCTGGTCCCCGGAGGTTTACGAGCAGTACTTC. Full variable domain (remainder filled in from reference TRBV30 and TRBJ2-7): SQTIHQWPATLVQPVGSPLSLECTVEGTSNPNLYWYRQAAGRGLQLLFYSVGIGQISSEVPQNLSASRPQDRQFILSSKKLLLSDSGFYLCAWSPEVYEQYFGPGTRLTVT.